This is a list of T cell receptor beta chains from one sample in a study of cytomegalovirus exposure and HLA in healthy donors. Profiling relied on immunoSEQ multiplex PCR, and the TCRdb table lists in-frame clones only, not all of them. Seen here are around 300,000 clones, roughly 87% observed once, and the top ten hold 0.9% to 1%. The sequencing input was PBMCs. The receptors were gathered from a man aged 30-40 years in good health and CMV-seronegative. Both conserved end residues are part of each CDR3. A D gene is named only where the DNA matches it firmly.

J gene: TRBJ2-1; V gene: TRBV5-4; D gene: -; CDR3 protein: CANQLGYNEQFF
J gene: TRBJ2-2; V gene: TRBV7-7; D gene: -; CDR3 protein: CASSLLETGGELFF
J gene: TRBJ2-6; V gene: TRBV27; D gene: -; CDR3 protein: CASTEWGAGANVLTF
J gene: TRBJ2-7; V gene: TRBV30; D gene: TRBD2; CDR3 protein: CAWSGGTSGGAPSSYEQYF
J gene: TRBJ2-3; V gene: TRBV7-9; D gene: -; CDR3 protein: CASSSGGTDTQYF
J gene: TRBJ2-3; V gene: TRBV5-6; D gene: TRBD2; CDR3 protein: CASSLAGGHGTDTQYF
J gene: TRBJ1-2; V gene: TRBV7-2; D gene: TRBD1; CDR3 protein: CASSLRTGAVLYGYTF
J gene: TRBJ1-5; V gene: TRBV7-2; D gene: -; CDR3 protein: CASSWGGANQPQHF
J gene: TRBJ2-7; V gene: TRBV9; D gene: -; CDR3 protein: CASSQRGGTEQYF
J gene: TRBJ2-7; V gene: TRBV4-3; D gene: TRBD2; CDR3 protein: CASSQATSGNSYEQYF
J gene: TRBJ2-1; V gene: TRBV4-1; D gene: -; CDR3 protein: CASSQSQGWNEQFF